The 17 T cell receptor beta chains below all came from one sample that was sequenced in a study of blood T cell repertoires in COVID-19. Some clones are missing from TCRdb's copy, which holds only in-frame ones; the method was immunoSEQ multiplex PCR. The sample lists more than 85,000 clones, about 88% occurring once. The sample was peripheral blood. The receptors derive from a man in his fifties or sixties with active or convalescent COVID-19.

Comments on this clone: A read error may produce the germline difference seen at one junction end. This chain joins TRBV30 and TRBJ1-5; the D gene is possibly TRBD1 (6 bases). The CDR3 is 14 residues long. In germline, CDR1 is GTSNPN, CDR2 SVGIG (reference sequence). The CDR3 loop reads CAWSVGGTNPPQHF. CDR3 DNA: TGTGCCTGGAGTGTAGGGGGGACTAATCCGCCCCAGCATTTT.

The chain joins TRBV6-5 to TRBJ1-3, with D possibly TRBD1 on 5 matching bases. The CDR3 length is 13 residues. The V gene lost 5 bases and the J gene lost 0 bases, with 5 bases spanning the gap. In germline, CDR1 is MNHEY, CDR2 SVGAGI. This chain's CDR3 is CASSQGSGNTIYF. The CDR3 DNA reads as TGTGCCAGCAGTCAGGGCTCTGGAAACACCATATATTTT.

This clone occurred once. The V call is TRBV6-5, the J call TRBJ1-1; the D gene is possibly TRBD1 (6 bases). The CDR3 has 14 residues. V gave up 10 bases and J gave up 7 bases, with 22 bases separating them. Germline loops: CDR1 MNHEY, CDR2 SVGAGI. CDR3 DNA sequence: TGTGCCACCACTAGAGGAACAGGGTCGGATGAAGCTTTCTTT. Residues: CATTRGTGSDEAFF.

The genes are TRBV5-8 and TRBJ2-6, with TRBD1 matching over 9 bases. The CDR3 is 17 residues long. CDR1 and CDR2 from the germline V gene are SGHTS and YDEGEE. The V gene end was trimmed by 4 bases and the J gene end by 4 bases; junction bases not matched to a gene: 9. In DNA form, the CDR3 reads TGTGCCAGCAGCCCTGACAGGGGGTCGGTCGGGGCCAACGTCCTGACTTTC. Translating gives CASSPDRGSVGANVLTF. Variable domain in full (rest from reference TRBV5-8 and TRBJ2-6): EAGVTQSPTHLIKTRGQQATLRCSPISGHTSVYWYQQALGLGLQFLLWYDEGEERNRGNFPPRFSGRQFPNYSSELNVNALELEDSALYLCASSPDRGSVGANVLTFGAGSRLTVL.

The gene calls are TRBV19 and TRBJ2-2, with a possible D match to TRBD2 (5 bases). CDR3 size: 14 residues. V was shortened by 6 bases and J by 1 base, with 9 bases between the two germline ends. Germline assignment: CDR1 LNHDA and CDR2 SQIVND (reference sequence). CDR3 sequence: CASREVKNTGELFF. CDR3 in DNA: TGTGCCAGTAGGGAGGTCAAGAACACCGGGGAGCTGTTTTTT.

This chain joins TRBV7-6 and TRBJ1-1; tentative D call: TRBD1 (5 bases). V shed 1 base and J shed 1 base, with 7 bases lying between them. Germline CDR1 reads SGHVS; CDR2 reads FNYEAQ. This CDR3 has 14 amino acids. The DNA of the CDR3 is TGTGCCAGCAGCTTAGACGACAGGAACACTGAAGCTTTCTTT. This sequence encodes CASSLDDRNTEAFF.

The CDR3 DNA reads TGCAGCGTTGATAAAGGAGACAGTATTCTCCACTTT. This gives the protein CSVDKGDSILHF. This chain joins TRBV29-1 and TRBJ1-6; a possible D gene is TRBD1 (5 bases). CDR3 length: 12 amino acids. Germline V gives CDR1 SQVTM, CDR2 ANQGSEA. V dropped 3 bases and J dropped 16 bases, with 16 bases sitting between them.

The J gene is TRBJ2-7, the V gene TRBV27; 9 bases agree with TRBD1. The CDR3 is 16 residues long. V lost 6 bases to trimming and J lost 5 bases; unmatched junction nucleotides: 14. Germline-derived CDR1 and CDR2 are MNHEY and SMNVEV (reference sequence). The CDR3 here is CASSRVPGQGRDEQYF. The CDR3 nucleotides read TGTGCCAGCAGCCGAGTACCGGGACAGGGCCGGGACGAGCAGTACTTC.

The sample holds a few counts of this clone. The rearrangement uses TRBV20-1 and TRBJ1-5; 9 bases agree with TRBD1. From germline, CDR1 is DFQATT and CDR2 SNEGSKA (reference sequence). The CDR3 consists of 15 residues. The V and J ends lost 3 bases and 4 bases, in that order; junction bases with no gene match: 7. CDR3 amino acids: CSASTDRGPNQPQHF. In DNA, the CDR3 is TGCAGTGCTAGTACGGACAGGGGCCCTAATCAGCCCCAGCATTTT.

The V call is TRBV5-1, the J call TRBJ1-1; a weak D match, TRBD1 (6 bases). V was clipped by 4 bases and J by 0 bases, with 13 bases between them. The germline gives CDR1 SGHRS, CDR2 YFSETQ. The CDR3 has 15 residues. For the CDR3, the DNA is TGCGCCAGCAGCCCAACGGACAGATTGAACACTGAAGCTTTCTTT. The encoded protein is CASSPTDRLNTEAFF.

Here the CDR3 reads CASSPLSYNEQFF. The CDR3 nucleotides read TGTGCCAGCTCACCACTCAGTTACAATGAGCAGTTCTTC. This chain uses TRBV18 with TRBJ2-1; D remains ambiguous. The length of the CDR3 is 13 residues. Trimming cost V 1 base and J 4 bases, with 5 bases left between them. CDR1 KGHSH and CDR2 LQKENI come from the germline V gene.

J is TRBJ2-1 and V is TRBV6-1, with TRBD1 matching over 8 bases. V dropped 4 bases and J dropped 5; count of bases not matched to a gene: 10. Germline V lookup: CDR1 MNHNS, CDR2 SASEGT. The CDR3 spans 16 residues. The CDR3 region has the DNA TGTGCCAGCAGTGGACAGGGGAGAATGAACAACAATGAGCAGTTCTTC. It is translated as CASSGQGRMNNNEQFF.

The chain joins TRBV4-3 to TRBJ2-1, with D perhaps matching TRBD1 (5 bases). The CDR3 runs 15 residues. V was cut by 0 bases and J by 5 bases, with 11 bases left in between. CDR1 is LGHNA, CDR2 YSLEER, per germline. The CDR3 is CASSQEQGPHNEQFF. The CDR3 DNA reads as TGCGCCAGCAGCCAAGAGCAGGGCCCCCACAATGAGCAGTTCTTC.

The CDR3: CASPTEDLSSYNEQFF. The CDR3 nucleotides are TGTGCCAGCCCGACTGAGGACTTGAGCTCCTACAATGAGCAGTTCTTC. The chain combines TRBV5-4 with TRBJ2-1; the D gene is possibly TRBD2 (5 bases). Germline V gene data show CDR1 as SGHNT and CDR2 as YYREEE (reference sequence). The length of the CDR3 is 16 residues. V dropped 7 bases and J dropped 0 bases, with 17 bases sitting between them.

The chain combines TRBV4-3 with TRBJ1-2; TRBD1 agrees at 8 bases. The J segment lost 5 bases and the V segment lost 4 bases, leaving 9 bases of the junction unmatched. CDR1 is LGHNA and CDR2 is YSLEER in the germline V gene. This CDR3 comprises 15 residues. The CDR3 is CASSPDGQGGYGYTF. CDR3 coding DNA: TGCGCCAGCAGCCCCGATGGACAGGGAGGGTATGGCTACACCTTC.

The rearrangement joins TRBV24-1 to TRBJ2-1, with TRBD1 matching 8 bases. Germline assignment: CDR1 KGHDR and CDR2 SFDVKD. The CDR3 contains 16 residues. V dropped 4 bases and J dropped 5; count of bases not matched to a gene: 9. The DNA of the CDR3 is TGTGCCACCAGTGACCCAGACAGGGGAAGGGACAATGAGCAGTTCTTC. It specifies CATSDPDRGRDNEQFF.

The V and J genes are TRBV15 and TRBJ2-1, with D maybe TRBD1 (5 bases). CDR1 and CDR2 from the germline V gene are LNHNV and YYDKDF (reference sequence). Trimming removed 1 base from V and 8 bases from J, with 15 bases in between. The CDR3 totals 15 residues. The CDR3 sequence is CATSRGVGQGYEQFF. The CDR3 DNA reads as TGTGCCACCAGCAGAGGCGTGGGCCAGGGCTATGAGCAGTTCTTC.